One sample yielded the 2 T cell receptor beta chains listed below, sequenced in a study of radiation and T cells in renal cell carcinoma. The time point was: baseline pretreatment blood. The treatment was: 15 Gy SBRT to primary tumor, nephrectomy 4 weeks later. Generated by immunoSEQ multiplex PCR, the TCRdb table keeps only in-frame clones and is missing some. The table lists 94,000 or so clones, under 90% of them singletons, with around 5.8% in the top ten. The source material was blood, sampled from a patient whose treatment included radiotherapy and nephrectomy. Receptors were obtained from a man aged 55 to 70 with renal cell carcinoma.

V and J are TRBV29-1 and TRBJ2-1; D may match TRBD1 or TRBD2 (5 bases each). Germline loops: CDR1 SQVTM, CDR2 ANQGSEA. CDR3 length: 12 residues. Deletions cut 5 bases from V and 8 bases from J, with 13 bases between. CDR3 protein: CSVRGLGDEQFF. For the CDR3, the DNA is TGCAGCGTTAGAGGGTTAGGGGATGAGCAGTTCTTC.

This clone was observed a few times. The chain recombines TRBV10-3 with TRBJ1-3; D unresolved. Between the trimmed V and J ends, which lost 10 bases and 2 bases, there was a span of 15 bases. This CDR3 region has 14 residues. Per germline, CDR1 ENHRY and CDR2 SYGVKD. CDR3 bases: TGTGCCACTAGGCCCGACAACACTGGAAACACCATATATTTT. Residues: CATRPDNTGNTIYF.